This paragraph reports one T cell receptor beta chain. CDR1 LGHNA and CDR2 YNFKEQ come from the germline V gene. The V gene end was trimmed by 2 bases and the J gene end by 10 bases; junction bases not matched to a gene: 16. The length of the CDR3 is 16 residues. These data belong to a study of blood T cell repertoires in COVID-19. Across the whole study: Italy, Spain and the United States were the sources of the convalescent and acute COVID-19 samples. In each case, the material was cDNA or gDNA derived from T cells, B-cell-depleted T cells, or PBMCs.

Seattle enrolled patients during active infection and tracked them longitudinally. Per the authors' pipeline: Researchers report that nucleated cell counts were estimated from reference gene primer amplification. Clones were sequenced by immunoSEQ multiplex PCR, and TCRdb holds only the in-frame ones, with some missing. V and J calls and clone size are those listed in that table; D and trimming were worked out from the DNA. The sample lists 250,000 to 350,000 clones, about 85% occurring once. The chain is built from TRBV4-2 and TRBJ1-1, with 7 bases fitting TRBD1. This clonotype originated in a human donor with COVID-19, enrolled during active disease. The donor label of this sample is uncertain. Sequenced input: peripheral blood. In DNA, the CDR3 is TGTGCCAGCAGCCAACGACCCGGGACAGTGGCCCAGGGAGCTTTCTTT. It translates to CASSQRPGTVAQGAFF.